Sequencing of this T cell receptor (beta chain) was carried out in a study of OX40 agonist ivuxolimab in advanced cancers. Sampled blood was obtained at baseline, cycle 4 day 1, and cycle 7 day 1. Trimming pared 6 bases from V and 1 base from J, leaving 10 bases between. CDR3 length: 13 amino acids. The V gene's germline CDR1 is LNHDA and CDR2 SQIVND (reference sequence). Only in-frame clones appear in the TCRdb table, and some are missing; sequencing was by immunoSEQ multiplex PCR. The table has 36,000 or so clones, around 77% seen once; the top ten hold 21%. This TCR came from an adult with an advanced solid tumor such as melanoma, head and neck, liver or kidney cancer. This sample comprised CD4+ or CD8+ T cells sorted from blood, obtained in a trial of the OX40 agonist ivuxolimab. The rearrangement uses TRBV19 and TRBJ2-7; a possible D gene is TRBD1 (5 bases). The CDR3 DNA is TGTGCCAGTAGGGACACCCGTTCCTACGAGCAGTACTTC. Protein sequence: CASRDTRSYEQYF.